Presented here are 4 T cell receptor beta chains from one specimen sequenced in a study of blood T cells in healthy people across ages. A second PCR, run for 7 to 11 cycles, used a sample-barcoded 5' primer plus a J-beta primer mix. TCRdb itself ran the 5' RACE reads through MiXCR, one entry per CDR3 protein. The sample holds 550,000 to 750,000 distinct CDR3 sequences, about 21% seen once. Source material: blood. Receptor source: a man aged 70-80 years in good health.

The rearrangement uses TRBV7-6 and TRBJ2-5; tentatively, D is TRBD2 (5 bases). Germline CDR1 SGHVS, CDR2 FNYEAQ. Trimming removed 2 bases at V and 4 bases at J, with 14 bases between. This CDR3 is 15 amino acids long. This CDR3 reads CASSLPGNVGETQYF. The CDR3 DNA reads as TGTGCCAGCAGCTTACCCGGGAATGTAGGAGAGACCCAGTACTTC.

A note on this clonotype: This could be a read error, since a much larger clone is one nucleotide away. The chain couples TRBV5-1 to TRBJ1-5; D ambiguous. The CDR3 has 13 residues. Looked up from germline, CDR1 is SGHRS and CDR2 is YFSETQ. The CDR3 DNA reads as TGCGCCGGCAGCGCGGGTCAAAATCAGCCCCAGCATTTT. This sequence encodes CAGSAGQNQPQHF.

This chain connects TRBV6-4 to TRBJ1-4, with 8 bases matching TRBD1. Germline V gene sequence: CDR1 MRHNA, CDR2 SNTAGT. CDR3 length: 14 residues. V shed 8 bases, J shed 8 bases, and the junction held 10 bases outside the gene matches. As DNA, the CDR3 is TGTGCCAGCCATCAGGGGGCCCGTAAAGAAAAACTGTTTTTT. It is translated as CASHQGARKEKLFF.

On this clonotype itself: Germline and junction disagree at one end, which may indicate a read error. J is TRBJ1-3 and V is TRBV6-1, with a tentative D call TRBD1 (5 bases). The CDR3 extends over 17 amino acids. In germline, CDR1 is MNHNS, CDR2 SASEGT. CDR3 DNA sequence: TGTGCCACCAGTTTACACGGGACTACCTCCTCTGGAAACACCATATATTTT. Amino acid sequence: CATSLHGTTSSGNTIYF.